Below are 5 T cell receptor beta chains sequenced from a single sample in a study of patients and donors after allogeneic stem cell transplantation. TCRdb itself ran the RT-PCR reads through MiXCR, one entry per CDR3 protein. The repertoire holds about 160,000 distinct CDR3 sequences, with roughly two fifths as singletons. Material for sequencing was blood, either unsorted or a sorted T cell fraction (not recorded which). These receptors all come from a human donor who was either an allogeneic HSCT recipient or a stem cell or donor lymphocyte infusion donor (not recorded which). It is not recorded whose cells these are; they may come from a transplant donor.

A few counts support this clonotype. The chain links TRBV6-1 to TRBJ1-5; 8 nucleotides match TRBD1. This CDR3 spans 15 amino acids. CDR1 is MNHNS, CDR2 SASEGT, per germline. With V trimmed by 6 bases and J by 7 bases, 11 bases remained unmatched. CDR3: CASRTTGVLNQPQHF. The CDR3 DNA reads as TGTGCCAGCAGAACGACAGGGGTACTTAACCAGCCCCAGCATTTT.

The chain combines TRBV10-3 with TRBJ1-2, with 8 bases fitting TRBD1. With 7 bases clipped from V and 8 bases from J, the junction kept 12 bases outside the gene matches. This CDR3 comprises 14 residues. Germline values: CDR1 ENHRY, CDR2 SYGVKD. Here the CDR3 reads CAITWTGNDGGYTF. DNA of the CDR3: TGTGCCATCACCTGGACAGGGAACGATGGGGGCTACACCTTC.

This clonotype has more than one count but fewer than ten. The V and J genes are TRBV12-3 or TRBV12-4 and TRBJ1-2, with 10 bases that match TRBD1. The CDR3 consists of 12 residues. Germline trimming cut 8 bases from V and 5 bases from J; bases unmatched to any gene: 2. CDR3 DNA sequence: TGTGCCAGCTGGGACAGGGGATATGGCTACACCTTC. Residues: CASWDRGYGYTF.

The CDR3 DNA reads TGTGCCAGCAGCCTGGGGACAGGCGGAAGCAACGTCCTGACTTTC. As protein: CASSLGTGGSNVLTF. The chain recombines TRBV7-2 with TRBJ2-6; 8 nucleotides align to TRBD1. CDR1 SGHTA and CDR2 FQGNSA come from the germline V gene. V dropped 5 bases and J dropped 9; count of bases not matched to a gene: 9. This CDR3 has 15 residues.

V and J are TRBV29-1 and TRBJ2-5; D not certain. V lost 0 bases and J lost 13, with 9 bases in between. Germline-derived CDR1 and CDR2 are SQVTM and ANQGSEA. This CDR3 has 10 residues. The CDR3 is CSVEEGKGYF. The CDR3 nucleotides read TGCAGCGTTGAAGAGGGGAAGGGGTACTTC.